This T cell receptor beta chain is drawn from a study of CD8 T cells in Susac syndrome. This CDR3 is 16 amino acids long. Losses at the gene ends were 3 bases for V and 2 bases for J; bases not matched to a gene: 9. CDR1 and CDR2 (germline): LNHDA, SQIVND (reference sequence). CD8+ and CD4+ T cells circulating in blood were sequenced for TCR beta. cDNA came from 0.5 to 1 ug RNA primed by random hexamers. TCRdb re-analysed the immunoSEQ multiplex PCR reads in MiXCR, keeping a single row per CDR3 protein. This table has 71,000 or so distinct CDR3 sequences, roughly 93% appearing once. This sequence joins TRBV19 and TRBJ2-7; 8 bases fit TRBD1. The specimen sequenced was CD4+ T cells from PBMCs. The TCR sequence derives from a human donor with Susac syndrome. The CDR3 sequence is CASSMGTGISTYEQYF. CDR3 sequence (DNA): TGTGCCAGTAGTATGGGGACAGGAATCTCGACCTACGAGCAGTACTTC.